This T cell receptor beta chain was documented in a study of CD8+ T cells in alopecia areata. Germline CDR1 reads GTSNPN; CDR2 reads SVGIG (reference sequence). The CDR3 has 14 amino acids. V dropped 0 bases and J dropped 3; count of bases not matched to a gene: 2. RNA, once extracted, was reverse transcribed into cDNA for use as the sequencing template. Assay: immunoSEQ multiplex PCR; the TCRdb copy retains only in-frame clones and omits some. Among 140,000 to 150,000 clones listed, about 60% were seen once. This TCR was sampled from a human donor with alopecia areata. This chain connects TRBV30 to TRBJ2-1; the match to TRBD2 covers 7 bases. Sequenced material: CD4+ T cells sorted from blood, taken at week 0. The CDR3 is CAWSVGGDYNEQFF. DNA of the CDR3: TGTGCCTGGAGTGTGGGGGGGGACTACAATGAGCAGTTCTTC.